This T cell receptor beta chain is from a study of blood T cell repertoires in COVID-19. For the study at large: COVID-19 samples collected from the United States, Italy and Spain covered acute and convalescent phases.

V was cut by 2 bases and J by 4 bases, with 9 bases left in between. The germline CDR1 and CDR2 sequences are MNHEY and SVGEGT. There are 13 residues in the CDR3. Repertoires were generated with immunoSEQ multiplex PCR, while TCRdb's copy carries only in-frame clones and drops some. Here the sample spans about 100,000 clones, roughly 92% being singletons. This TCR derives from a man aged 50-60 years with active COVID-19. Sequenced: peripheral blood. The chain has TRBV6-2 or TRBV6-3 and TRBJ2-7; D not certain. CDR3 loop: CASSYRQTYEQYF. Here the CDR3 DNA reads TGTGCCAGCAGTTACCGTCAGACATACGAGCAGTACTTC.